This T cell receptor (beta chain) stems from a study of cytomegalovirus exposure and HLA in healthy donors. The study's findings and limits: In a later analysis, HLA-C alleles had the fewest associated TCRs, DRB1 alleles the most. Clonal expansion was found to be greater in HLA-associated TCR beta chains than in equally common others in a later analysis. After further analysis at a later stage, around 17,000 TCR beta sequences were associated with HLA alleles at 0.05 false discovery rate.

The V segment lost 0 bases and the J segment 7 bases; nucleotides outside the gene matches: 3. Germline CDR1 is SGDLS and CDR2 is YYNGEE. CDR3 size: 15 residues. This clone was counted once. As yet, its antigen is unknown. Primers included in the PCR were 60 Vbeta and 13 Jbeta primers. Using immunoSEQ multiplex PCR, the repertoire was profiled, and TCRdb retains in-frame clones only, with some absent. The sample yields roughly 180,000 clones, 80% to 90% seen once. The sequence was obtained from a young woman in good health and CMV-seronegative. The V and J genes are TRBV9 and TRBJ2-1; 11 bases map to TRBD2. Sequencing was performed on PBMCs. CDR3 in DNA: TGTGCCAGCAGCGTAGAACTAGCGGGAGCTAATGAGCAGTTCTTC. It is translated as CASSVELAGANEQFF.